This T cell receptor (beta chain) came from a study of cytomegalovirus exposure and HLA in healthy donors. On this clone itself: Its specificity is unknown.

PCR amplification relied on 60 Vbeta primers (plus 13 Jbeta primers). Profiled with immunoSEQ multiplex PCR; TCRdb holds only in-frame clones, not every one. This sample yields more than 90,000 clones, of which around three quarters are seen a single time; 4.8% belongs to the top ten. The CDR3 is 13 amino acids. Germline values: CDR1 MNHNS, CDR2 SASEGT. Between the trimmed V and J ends, which lost 10 bases and 1 base, there was a span of 10 bases. General study findings and limits: Despite most TCR sequences being rare, some public TCRs occurred in many donors.

The genes are TRBV6-1 and TRBJ1-4; tentatively, D is TRBD1 (5 bases). The source of this sequence is a man aged 25 to 45 in good health and CMV-seropositive. Material: PBMCs. In DNA, the CDR3 is TGTGCCACCGACAGAGAAACTAATGAAAAACTGTTTTTT. Translated, it gives CATDRETNEKLFF.